Listed here is a single T cell receptor beta chain. Original handling: For nucleated cells, counts were estimated from reference gene primer amplification. Some clones are missing from TCRdb's copy, which holds only in-frame ones; the method was immunoSEQ multiplex PCR. That table is the source of V, J and clone size, and D and trimming were worked out from the DNA. Of under 95,000 clones listed, 87% are singletons. The entry originates in a study of blood T cell repertoires in COVID-19. This sequence originates from a man aged 55-75 years with acute or convalescent COVID-19. The specimen was peripheral blood.

For the CDR3, the DNA is TGTGCCAGCAGCCCTCTCTGGCGGGGGGGGGAGACCCAGTACTTC. It is translated as CASSPLWRGGETQYF. This chain links TRBV7-9 with TRBJ2-5, with 9 nucleotides matching TRBD2. The CDR3 totals 15 residues. J gave up 5 bases and V 5 bases, and 9 bases lay outside the gene matches. The germline CDR1 and CDR2 sequences are SEHNR and FQNEAQ (reference sequence).